These 26 T cell receptor beta chains were all obtained from the same sample, sequenced in a study of spatial heterogeneity in lung cancer. One entry per CDR3 protein, called by TCRdb with MiXCR from the 5' RACE reads. The table has approximately 81,000 distinct CDR3 sequences, 10% to 15% seen once. Noted time point: sample taken at primary tumor resection. Whole RNA from tumor, nontumor lung or frozen PBMC was sequenced unsorted. The material was PBMCs, obtained at surgery. These receptor sequences come from a male donor with early-stage non-small cell lung cancer.

This clonotype has a handful of counts. The chain employs TRBV28 and TRBJ2-5, with 8 bases aligning to TRBD2. The CDR3 spans 15 residues. CDR1 and CDR2 (germline): MDHEN, SYDVKM. Trimming removed 5 bases from V and 1 base from J; junction bases left unmatched: 6. The chain's CDR3 is CASSPRGGRQETQYF. CDR3 DNA: TGTGCCAGCAGTCCCCGGGGGGGCCGCCAAGAGACCCAGTACTTC.

This sequence joins TRBV29-1 and TRBJ2-3; weak D call: TRBD2 (5 bases). The CDR3 consists of 14 residues. Trimming took off 3 bases at V and 2 bases at J, with 12 bases between the two ends. CDR1 is SQVTM, CDR2 ANQGSEA, per germline. CDR3 protein: CSVEGSKITDTQYF. The CDR3 nucleotides read TGCAGCGTTGAGGGGAGCAAGATCACAGATACGCAGTATTTT.

This chain links TRBV29-1 with TRBJ2-5, with TRBD2 matching over 10 bases. The CDR3 contains 14 residues. J was trimmed by 3 bases and V by 8 bases; bases with no gene match: 9. Germline V lookup: CDR1 SQVTM, CDR2 ANQGSEA. The CDR3 is CSPGLASRKETQYF. DNA for the CDR3: TGCAGCCCGGGACTAGCGTCGCGTAAAGAGACCCAGTACTTC.

The chain is built from TRBV20-1 and TRBJ1-1, with D hard to call. The CDR3 length is 13 residues. The germline V and J ends were trimmed by 1 base and 0 bases, with 6 bases remaining between them. Germline CDR1 reads DFQATT; CDR2 reads SNEGSKA (reference sequence). CDR3 nucleotide sequence: TGCAGTGCTAGAGCATCATTGAACACTGAAGCTTTCTTT. This translates into CSARASLNTEAFF.

V usage is TRBV29-1 and J usage is TRBJ1-2; possibly TRBD1 for D (6 bases). The CDR3 contains 13 residues. Germline V gene lookup returns CDR1 SQVTM and CDR2 ANQGSEA. V lost 3 bases and J 7 bases, leaving 15 bases between the germline ends. Here the CDR3 DNA reads TGCAGCGTTGACCCCCAGGACAGAACTGGCTACACCTTC. Its protein product is CSVDPQDRTGYTF.

The sample holds a few counts of this clonotype. The chain joins TRBV6-5 to TRBJ2-3; 12 positions agree with TRBD1. This CDR3 is built from 18 residues. V dropped 2 bases and J dropped 3; count of bases not matched to a gene: 9. Per germline, CDR1 MNHEY and CDR2 SVGAGI. The CDR3 region is CASSYGTGGALGTDTQYF. The CDR3, as DNA: TGTGCCAGCAGTTACGGGACAGGGGGCGCATTGGGGACAGATACGCAGTATTTT.

The chain employs TRBV13 and TRBJ1-1; 7 bases are shared with TRBD1. This CDR3 spans 12 amino acids. Germline V gene lookup returns CDR1 PRHDT and CDR2 FYEKMQ (reference sequence). V lost 5 bases, J lost 7 bases, and 4 bases stayed unmatched. CDR3 amino acids: CASSVGQFEAFF. The CDR3, as DNA: TGTGCCAGCAGCGTGGGACAGTTTGAAGCTTTCTTT.

V and J are TRBV11-1 and TRBJ2-1, with D unclear. This CDR3 is built from 11 residues. Germline V gene lookup returns CDR1 SGHAT and CDR2 FQDESV (reference sequence). Trimming left V 4 bases short and J 5 bases short, with 3 bases between. The CDR3 loop is CASSWNNEQFF. The CDR3, as DNA: TGTGCCAGCAGCTGGAACAATGAGCAGTTCTTC.

The chain is built from TRBV5-1 and TRBJ2-1, with 8 nucleotides matching TRBD1. This CDR3 region has 15 residues. Germline CDR1 and CDR2: SGHRS and YFSETQ. V gave up 1 base and J gave up 5 bases; unmatched junction bases: 5. The CDR3 DNA reads as TGCGCCAGCAGCTTGATGACAGGGGCAAACAATGAGCAGTTCTTC. It codes for CASSLMTGANNEQFF.

The CDR3 nucleotides read TGTGCCAGCAGCCAATCTCCACAGGGGGTTGGCGGTTCACCCCTCCACTTT. It encodes CASSQSPQGVGGSPLHF. V gene TRBV3-1 combines with J gene TRBJ1-6; TRBD1 matches 8 bases. Unmatched junction bases numbered 12, after V lost 2 bases and J lost 9 bases. Germline V lookup: CDR1 LGHDT, CDR2 YNNKEL (reference sequence). The CDR3 runs 17 residues.

This rearrangement joins TRBV7-2 to TRBJ2-1; 7 bases match TRBD2. The CDR3 is made up of 16 amino acids. CDR1 and CDR2 (germline): SGHTA, FQGNSA. Unmatched junction bases numbered 12, after V lost 3 bases and J lost 7 bases. The CDR3 here is CASSFRGRAYFNEQFF. The CDR3 DNA is TGTGCCAGCAGCTTTCGAGGGAGGGCCTACTTTAATGAGCAGTTCTTC.

The chain couples TRBV5-1 to TRBJ2-2, with 10 bases fitting TRBD2. J lost 5 bases, V lost 4 bases, and 5 bases had no gene match. Germline V gives CDR1 SGHRS, CDR2 YFSETQ. This CDR3 has 15 residues. The CDR3 DNA is TGCGCCAGCAGCCAAACTAGCGGGACAACCGGGGAGCTGTTTTTT. It encodes CASSQTSGTTGELFF.

This clonotype showed up just a few times. The chain employs TRBV4-2 and TRBJ2-3; D unresolved. V lost 6 bases to trimming and J lost 2 bases, with 18 bases between them. CDR3 length: 16 amino acids. Germline V gene lookup returns CDR1 LGHNA and CDR2 YNFKEQ. CDR3 coding DNA: TGTGCCAGCAGTTCTGGCAGGCAGGAGAACACAGATACGCAGTATTTT. Translation: CASSSGRQENTDTQYF.

This clonotype was counted between two and nine times. This chain uses TRBV5-1 with TRBJ2-7, with 15 positions matching TRBD2. After removal of 3 bases from V and 1 base from J, the junction contained 5 bases not matched to a gene. The CDR3 is made up of 17 amino acids. CDR1 and CDR2 from the germline V gene are SGHRS and YFSETQ. This chain's CDR3 is CASSWRTSGGASYEQYF. CDR3 nucleotide sequence: TGCGCCAGCAGCTGGAGGACTAGCGGGGGGGCTTCCTACGAGCAGTACTTC.

The chain joins TRBV7-9 to TRBJ2-7; 9 bases are a match to TRBD1. The CDR3 extends over 15 amino acids. Germline loops: CDR1 SEHNR, CDR2 FQNEAQ (reference sequence). J gave up 4 bases and V 4 bases, and 8 bases lay outside the gene matches. CDR3 residues: CASSSTGGVIYEQYF. CDR3 nucleotides: TGTGCCAGCAGCTCAACAGGGGGCGTTATATACGAGCAGTACTTC. The full variable domain, with the rest looked up from reference TRBV7-9 and TRBJ2-7, is DTGVSQNPRHKITKRGQNVTFRCDPISEHNRLYWYRQTLGQGPEFLTYFQNEAQLEKSRLLSDRFSAERPKGSFSTLEIQRTEQGDSAMYLCASSSTGGVIYEQYFGPGTRLTVT.

This clonotype has more than one count but fewer than ten. V and J are TRBV5-1 and TRBJ2-6, with D unclear. With 0 bases removed from V and 0 bases from J, the gap between germline ends came to 4 bases. Germline CDR1 is SGHRS and CDR2 is YFSETQ. The CDR3 contains 15 residues. The CDR3 bases are TGCGCCAGCAGCTTGGGAGACTCTGGGGCCAACGTCCTGACTTTC. Encoded protein: CASSLGDSGANVLTF.

This clonotype was seen a handful of times. The CDR3 sequence: CASSPGLGNEKLFF. Here the CDR3 DNA reads TGTGCCAGCAGCCCGGGGCTAGGCAATGAAAAACTGTTTTTT. This chain uses TRBV5-4 with TRBJ1-4; D is possibly TRBD1 (5 bases). Germline values: CDR1 SGHNT, CDR2 YYREEE (reference sequence). The V end lost 4 bases, the J end lost 5 bases, and 12 bases lay between the germline ends. The CDR3 extends over 14 amino acids.

This chain joins TRBV25-1 and TRBJ1-1; D unclear. The germline V and J ends were trimmed by 4 bases and 1 base, with 7 bases remaining between them. Germline-derived CDR1 and CDR2 are MGHDK and SYGVNS. This CDR3 spans 13 amino acids. CDR3 sequence: CASSANGNTEAFF. CDR3 coding DNA: TGTGCCAGCAGTGCCAATGGGAACACTGAAGCTTTCTTT.

This chain connects TRBV20-1 to TRBJ2-7; the D gene is possibly TRBD2 (6 bases). Germline assignment: CDR1 DFQATT and CDR2 SNEGSKA (reference sequence). Trimming stripped 0 bases from V and 5 bases from J, with 17 bases between. CDR3 length equals 15 residues. The CDR3, as DNA: TGCAGTGCTAGAGATATTACGGGAGTAATAAACGAGCAGTACTTC. It codes for CSARDITGVINEQYF.

This clonotype has at least ten counts. The gene calls are TRBV7-9 and TRBJ2-3; D tentatively reads TRBD1 or TRBD2 (7 bases each). The CDR3 spans 15 residues. The V and J ends lost 2 bases and 3 bases respectively, with 12 bases between them. Germline V lookup: CDR1 SEHNR, CDR2 FQNEAQ (reference sequence). The CDR3 loop is CASSLQGGRTDTQYF. As DNA, the CDR3 is TGTGCCAGCAGCTTACAGGGGGGGAGGACAGATACGCAGTATTTT.

This clonotype has more than one count but fewer than ten. CDR3 region: CASSEQGRVGNTEAFF. The DNA for the CDR3 is TGTGCCAGCAGTGAGCAGGGGCGTGTTGGGAACACTGAAGCTTTCTTT. The chain employs TRBV2 and TRBJ1-1, with a weak D call TRBD1 (6 bases). V lost 3 bases to trimming and J lost 1 base, with 15 bases between them. Germline CDR1 and CDR2: SNHLY and FYNNEI. This CDR3 is built from 16 residues.

This clonotype was found a few times. The chain combines TRBV10-3 with TRBJ1-1; maybe TRBD1 (5 bases). Per the germline V gene, CDR1 is ENHRY and CDR2 is SYGVKD. The CDR3 covers 15 residues. The V end was cut by 0 bases, the J end by 2 bases, with 10 bases between. CDR3 in amino acids: CAISESWQGNTEAFF. The CDR3, as DNA: TGTGCCATCAGTGAGTCGTGGCAGGGAAACACTGAAGCTTTCTTT.

This chain connects TRBV20-1 to TRBJ2-2, with D unclear. The CDR3 loop spans 12 amino acids. V lost 3 bases, J lost 6 bases, and 8 bases lay in between. Germline CDR1 reads DFQATT; CDR2 reads SNEGSKA (reference sequence). The CDR3 is CSASVAAGELFF. The CDR3 DNA follows: TGCAGTGCTAGCGTAGCCGCCGGGGAGCTGTTTTTT.

This clonotype was recorded many times. V gene TRBV20-1 combines with J gene TRBJ2-7; 8 bases align to TRBD2. Germline CDR1 reads DFQATT; CDR2 reads SNEGSKA (reference sequence). V shed 5 bases, J shed 6 bases, and the junction held 9 bases outside the gene matches. The CDR3 has 13 residues. Here the CDR3 DNA reads TGCAGTGCTTCAGACAGCGGGGGCCTCGAGCAGTACTTC. Its translation: CSASDSGGLEQYF.

This clonotype was recorded at least ten times. The chain employs TRBV11-2 and TRBJ2-1, with no clear D. The CDR3 extends over 13 amino acids. V was pared by 6 bases and J by 4 bases, with 10 bases between. Germline CDR1 SGHAT, CDR2 FQNNGV. The CDR3 DNA follows: TGTGCCAGCAGTCCCGGATCTTACAATGAGCAGTTCTTC. Translating gives CASSPGSYNEQFF.

The sample holds a few counts of this clonotype. This rearrangement joins TRBV5-1 to TRBJ1-2, with D possibly being TRBD1 (6 bases). V was trimmed by 0 bases and J by 4 bases, leaving 10 bases between them. Germline-derived CDR1 and CDR2 are SGHRS and YFSETQ. CDR3 length equals 14 residues. The CDR3 DNA reads TGCGCCAGCAGCTTGGCTCAGGGGTCCTATGGCTACACCTTC. It translates to CASSLAQGSYGYTF.